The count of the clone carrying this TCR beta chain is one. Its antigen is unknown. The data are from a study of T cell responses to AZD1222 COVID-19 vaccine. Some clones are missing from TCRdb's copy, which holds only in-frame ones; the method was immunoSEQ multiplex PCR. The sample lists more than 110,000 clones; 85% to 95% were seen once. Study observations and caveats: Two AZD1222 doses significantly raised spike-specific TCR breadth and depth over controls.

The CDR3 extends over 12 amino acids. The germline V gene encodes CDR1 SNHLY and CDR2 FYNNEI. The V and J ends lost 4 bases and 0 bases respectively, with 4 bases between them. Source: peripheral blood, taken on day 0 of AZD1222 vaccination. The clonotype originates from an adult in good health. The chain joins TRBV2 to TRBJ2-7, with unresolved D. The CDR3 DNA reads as TGTGCCAGCAGTGGGTTCTCCTACGAGCAGTACTTC. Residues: CASSGFSYEQYF.